These 16 T cell receptor beta chains came from one sample sequenced in a study of blood T cell repertoires in COVID-19. Produced via immunoSEQ multiplex PCR; TCRdb's table is partial and in-frame only. Here the sample spans about 190,000 clones, around three quarters being singletons. The sequencing sample was made of PBMCs or T cells enriched from blood (not recorded which). The receptors derive from a woman aged 45-60 years with acute COVID-19.

This clone was seen once. V usage is TRBV9 and J usage is TRBJ2-5, with TRBD1 as a possible D gene (9 bases). V lost 3 bases and J lost 1, with 25 bases in between. Germline V lookup: CDR1 SGDLS, CDR2 YYNGEE. The CDR3 runs 19 residues. CDR3 sequence reads: CASSAWGQGSGGIQETQYF. The CDR3 bases are TGTGCCAGCAGCGCCTGGGGACAGGGAAGCGGGGGCATCCAAGAGACCCAGTACTTC. Together with reference TRBV9 and TRBJ2-5, the CDR3 gives the full variable domain: DSGVTQTPKHLITATGQRVTLRCSPRSGDLSVYWYQQSLDQGLQFLIQYYNGEERAKGNILERFSAQQFPDLHSELNLSSLELGDSALYFCASSAWGQGSGGIQETQYFGPGTRLLVL.

For this clone: A read error may produce the germline difference seen at one junction end. The rearrangement joins TRBV5-4 to TRBJ1-1; D not resolved. This CDR3 contains 12 residues. Germline V lookup: CDR1 SGHNT, CDR2 YYREEE (reference sequence). The CDR3 DNA reads as TGTGCCAGCACCTTGGGTACAACTGAAGCTTTCTTT. As protein: CASTLGTTEAFF.

V and J are TRBV9 and TRBJ2-3; TRBD2 agrees at 12 bases. CDR1 is SGDLS, CDR2 YYNGEE, per germline. This CDR3 has 16 amino acids. Trimming took 4 bases from V and 6 from J; bases not matched to a gene: 9. CDR3 nucleotides: TGTGCCAGCAGCCCTTCTAGCGGGGGGGCCGTGGATACGCAGTATTTT. Protein product: CASSPSSGGAVDTQYF. Full variable domain (remainder filled in from reference TRBV9 and TRBJ2-3): DSGVTQTPKHLITATGQRVTLRCSPRSGDLSVYWYQQSLDQGLQFLIQYYNGEERAKGNILERFSAQQFPDLHSELNLSSLELGDSALYFCASSPSSGGAVDTQYFGPGTRLTVL.

This rearrangement joins TRBV6-5 to TRBJ1-4, with D uncertain. The CDR3 totals 16 residues. Germline V lookup: CDR1 MNHEY, CDR2 SVGAGI. V was trimmed by 2 bases and J by 5 bases, leaving 15 bases between them. CDR3 protein: CASSYGEAVINEKLFF. The CDR3 nucleotides are TGTGCCAGCAGTTACGGTGAGGCCGTTATAAATGAAAAACTGTTTTTT.

The chain couples TRBV7-8 to TRBJ2-7; TRBD2 might be the D (5 bases). Looked up from germline, CDR1 is SGHVS and CDR2 is FQNEAQ. With 2 bases removed from V and 0 bases from J, the gap between germline ends came to 8 bases. This CDR3 has 14 residues. The CDR3 coding sequence is TGTGCCAGCAGCTTACTTCGGGACTCCTACGAGCAGTACGTC. Its protein product is CASSLLRDSYEQYV.

The rearrangement links TRBV11-2 to TRBJ1-4; D perhaps matches TRBD1 (6 bases). The CDR3 length is 16 residues. In germline, CDR1 is SGHAT, CDR2 FQNNGV. The germline V and J ends were trimmed by 5 bases and 8 bases, with 21 bases remaining between them. As DNA, the CDR3 is TGTGCCAGCAGCCCCTTGAGCCGGGGGGGCTTGGAAAAACTGTTTTTT. As protein: CASSPLSRGGLEKLFF.

The rearrangement uses TRBV4-1 and TRBJ1-5, with 9 bases that match TRBD1. Trimming at V came to 4 bases and at J to 2 bases, leaving 6 bases not matched to a gene. Germline CDR1 is MGHRA and CDR2 is YSYEKL. The CDR3 length is 16 residues. The CDR3 sequence is CASSRLQGAGNQPQHF. As DNA, the CDR3 is TGCGCCAGCAGCCGACTACAGGGGGCAGGCAATCAGCCCCAGCATTTT.

This clone has only a few counts. The V call is TRBV28, the J call TRBJ1-2; D ambiguous. In germline, CDR1 is MDHEN, CDR2 SYDVKM. The CDR3 contains 12 residues. Trimming took off 6 bases at V and 3 bases at J, with 8 bases between the two ends. Written as DNA, the CDR3 is TGTGCCAGCAGCCGCGCGGACTATGGCTACACCTTC. This sequence encodes CASSRADYGYTF.

This clone appeared a single time. This chain links TRBV24-1 with TRBJ2-5; tentatively, D is TRBD2 (6 bases). V dropped 6 bases and J dropped 1 base, with 14 bases sitting between them. Germline CDR1 KGHDR, CDR2 SFDVKD. The CDR3 length is 15 residues. CDR3 DNA sequence: TGTGCCACCAGTCGGAGGGGACCCCTCCAAGAGACCCAGTACTTC. Its protein is CATSRRGPLQETQYF.

The V and J genes are TRBV18 and TRBJ1-1, with TRBD1 matching 7 bases. J was trimmed by 8 bases and V by 8 bases; bases with no gene match: 8. Germline CDR1 is KGHSH and CDR2 is LQKENI. CDR3 length: 12 residues. The CDR3 spells CASRSSGQEAFF. The CDR3 bases are TGTGCCAGCCGGAGCTCGGGACAGGAAGCTTTCTTT. Full variable domain (rest looked up from reference TRBV18 and TRBJ1-1): NAGVMQNPRHLVRRRGQEARLRCSPMKGHSHVYWYRQLPEEGLKFMVYLQKENIIDESGMPKERFSAEFPKEGPSILRIQQVVRGDSAAYFCASRSSGQEAFFGQGTRLTVV.

This chain links TRBV4-2 with TRBJ2-1, with 11 bases that match TRBD2. This CDR3 region has 17 residues. V trimming: 3 bases; J trimming: 8 bases; junction bases outside the gene matches: 12. The germline gives CDR1 LGHNA, CDR2 YNFKEQ. The CDR3 here is CASSQPTSGDRLHEQFF. DNA of the CDR3: TGTGCCAGCAGCCAGCCGACTAGCGGGGACCGCCTACATGAGCAGTTCTTC.

The chain recombines TRBV19 with TRBJ2-2; tentative D call: TRBD1 (6 bases). CDR3 length equals 14 residues. Trimming cost V 5 bases and J 5 bases, with 12 bases left between them. The germline V gene has CDR1 LNHDA and CDR2 SQIVND (reference sequence). CDR3: CASSAQRGTGELFF. Written as DNA, the CDR3 is TGTGCCAGTAGTGCCCAAAGGGGGACCGGGGAGCTGTTTTTT.

The chain is built from TRBV5-1 and TRBJ2-2; TRBD1 aligns across 7 bases. The CDR3 extends over 14 amino acids. Per the germline V gene, CDR1 is SGHRS and CDR2 is YFSETQ. V shed 3 bases, J shed 6 bases, and the junction held 5 bases outside the gene matches. CDR3 DNA: TGCGCCAGCAGCTGGGACAGACACTCCGGGGAGCTGTTTTTT. Protein product: CASSWDRHSGELFF.

The chain joins TRBV4-1 to TRBJ1-1; 10 bases are shared with TRBD1. This CDR3 comprises 18 residues. Germline V gene data show CDR1 as MGHRA and CDR2 as YSYEKL. The J segment lost 2 bases and the V segment lost 4 bases, leaving 13 bases of the junction unmatched. CDR3 bases: TGCGCCAGCAGCCTACTGCCCCGGACAGGGGGTATCAACACTGAAGCTTTCTTT. Its translation is CASSLLPRTGGINTEAFF.

The genes are TRBV4-2 and TRBJ1-4, with D uncertain. The length of the CDR3 is 15 residues. V was shortened by 4 bases and J by 3 bases, with 12 bases between the two germline ends. In germline, CDR1 is LGHNA, CDR2 YNFKEQ. CDR3 residues: CASSPIAASNEKLFF. DNA for the CDR3: TGTGCCAGCAGCCCCATAGCTGCGTCTAATGAAAAACTGTTTTTT.

The chain is built from TRBV2 and TRBJ2-1; no clear D gene. Trimming left V 4 bases short and J 0 bases short, with 4 bases between. Germline CDR1 is SNHLY and CDR2 is FYNNEI. The CDR3 loop spans 13 amino acids. This CDR3 is CASSASSYNEQFF. CDR3 in DNA: TGTGCCAGCAGTGCCAGCTCCTACAATGAGCAGTTCTTC. Together with reference TRBV2 and TRBJ2-1, the CDR3 gives the full variable domain: EPEVTQTPSHQVTQMGQEVILRCVPISNHLYFYWYRQILGQKVEFLVSFYNNEISEKSEIFDDQFSVERPDGSNFTLKIRSTKLEDSAMYFCASSASSYNEQFFGPGTRLTVL.